This T cell receptor (beta chain) appears in the sequencing data of a study of T cell repertoires in cytomegalovirus infection (dated by TCRdb to between 2018 and 2020). Looking at the study overall: The peptide stimulations were aimed at well-studied HLA-B-restricted epitopes as well as recently identified HLA-C-restricted CMV epitopes, whose presentation resists viral immunomodulation. The HLA type of each donor mattered for the analysis, because public TCR beta signatures pointed to carriage of CMV infection along with the matching HLA type.

This clonotype showed up just a few times. It has no known antigen specificity. No much larger clonotype is one base removed from it; base qualities were not supplied. Overall results and qualifications from the work: The ex vivo response was dominated by HLA-C-restricted CMV-specific TCR beta clonotypes, which also provided the single most frequent clonotype in two of eight donors. In both this cohort and an independent roughly 350-donor cohort, the cumulative frequency of public TCR beta family members distinguished carriers of CMV infection plus the relevant HLA type.

Compared with germline, V lacks 4 bases and J lacks 0 bases; bases without a gene match: 9. From the germline V gene, CDR1 is SGDLS and CDR2 is YYNGEE. Reading from cysteine to phenylalanine, the CDR3 counts 18 amino acids. The entry retains the CDR3 DNA only, 54 bases that are in frame from base 1. Instrument on record: Illumina HiSeq 1500. The public reads were run again by TCRdb, first through fastp at Q25 and then through MiXCR, and only productive beta chains were kept. Each CDR3 protein appears once, grouped with its most common genes and DNA. In all, the sample holds tens of thousands of distinct CDR3 sequences, and around 20% of those were seen once. The ten most abundant clones make up about two thirds of the sample. According to the study, the label for this sample's treatment or condition signals: in vitro stimulation with specific CMV peptide epitopes to enrich CMV-specific T cells.

The chain couples TRBV9 to TRBJ2-1; 11 central nucleotides agree with TRBD2. Sequencing was performed on CD8+ T cells from cultured PBMCs, taken from culture after CMV antigen stimulation. The clonotype comes from a human donor in good health (CMV status not recorded). Some clones in this sample may be carry-over from other donors' samples. The CDR3 has the sequence CASSFTVSGRVSYNEQFF. The bases read TGTGCCAGCAGCTTTACAGTTAGCGGGAGGGTCTCCTACAATGAGCAGTTCTTC.